Shown below are 23 T cell receptor beta chains from a single sample sequenced in a study of beta chain features in type 1 diabetes. Broader study findings: Moderate yet significant TCRB CDR3 shortening was seen in Type 1 diabetes patients in all four CD4+ subsets.

The study reverse transcribed the entire isolated RNA, so it sequenced expressed TCRB transcripts. Data came from immunoSEQ multiplex PCR; TCRdb stores just in-frame clones and leaves some out. Of 400,000 or so clones in the sample, over 9% were seen once. The antigens these receptors bind are not known. Sequenced material: central memory CD4+ T cells from blood. The source is a man aged 25 to 45 with type 1 diabetes.

This clone has just a few counts. For the CDR3, the DNA is TGTGCCAGCAGCCCGATAGGGGACAGGGGTAGGAATACGCAGTATTTT. It translates to CASSPIGDRGRNTQYF. J is TRBJ2-3 and V is TRBV7-2; TRBD1 matches at 10 bases. V dropped 5 bases and J dropped 7; count of bases not matched to a gene: 12. This CDR3 has 16 residues. Germline assignment: CDR1 SGHTA and CDR2 FQGNSA.

This clone was counted at least ten times. The chain has TRBV27 and TRBJ2-7; TRBD2 matches 8 bases. CDR3 length: 11 residues. The V gene end was trimmed by 7 bases and the J gene end by 6 bases; junction bases not matched to a gene: 2. In germline, CDR1 is MNHEY, CDR2 SMNVEV (reference sequence). This chain's CDR3 is CASTRGVEQYF. The CDR3 DNA reads as TGTGCCAGCACGCGGGGGGTCGAGCAGTACTTC.

This clone was counted between two and nine times. The V gene is TRBV6-6, the J gene TRBJ2-5; perhaps TRBD2 as D (7 bases). Looked up from germline, CDR1 is MNHNY and CDR2 is SVGAGI (reference sequence). The CDR3 consists of 15 residues. The ends were cut back, 4 bases at V and 2 bases at J, with 14 bases in the middle. CDR3 bases: TGTGCCAGCAGTTCCCAAGGGGGGGAGCAAGAGACCCAGTACTTC. This codes for CASSSQGGEQETQYF.

This clone was detected a few times. A much bigger clone sits one base away, suggesting this may be a read error. The same CDR3 also results from other DNA sequences found in this sample. This chain joins TRBV2 and TRBJ2-7; D call uncertain. Between the trimmed V and J ends, which lost 3 bases and 3 bases, there was a span of 3 bases. The CDR3 totals 11 residues. CDR1 SNHLY and CDR2 FYNNEI come from the germline V gene. The CDR3 protein is CASSEGYEQYF. Here the CDR3 DNA reads TGTGCCAGCAGTGAGGGCTACGAGCAGTACTTC.

This clone was counted between two and nine times. The chain joins TRBV28 to TRBJ1-4; no definite D call. Trimming stripped 6 bases from V and 4 bases from J, with 18 bases between. The CDR3 extends over 16 amino acids. CDR1 and CDR2 from the germline V gene are MDHEN and SYDVKM. CDR3 loop: CASSPPLGGFNEKLFF. CDR3 nucleotide sequence: TGTGCCAGCAGCCCCCCATTAGGAGGATTTAATGAAAAACTGTTTTTT.

This clone turned up a few times. This chain joins TRBV7-2 and TRBJ2-2; D is perhaps TRBD1 (5 bases). Germline V gene sequence: CDR1 SGHTA, CDR2 FQGNSA. The CDR3 spans 14 residues. Trimming removed 1 base from V and 10 bases from J, with 13 bases in between. In nucleotides, the CDR3 is TGTGCCAGCAGCTTAGGGGGCAGGGTCGAGGAGCTGTTTTTT. It codes for CASSLGGRVEELFF.

The table lists this clone with many counts. The chain uses TRBV5-1 and TRBJ2-1; D tentatively reads TRBD1 or TRBD2 (6 bases each). There are 16 residues in the CDR3. The germline V gene has CDR1 SGHRS and CDR2 YFSETQ. V was cut by 0 bases and J by 3 bases, with 13 bases left in between. CDR3 DNA: TGCGCCAGCAGCTTGGATACGGGGGCTAACTACAATGAGCAGTTCTTC. It is translated as CASSLDTGANYNEQFF.

CDR3 amino acids: CASSFGTSEQYF. CDR3 nucleotide sequence: TGTGCCAGCAGCTTCGGTACGTCCGAGCAGTACTTC. The chain uses TRBV5-4 and TRBJ2-7; D remains ambiguous. V lost 2 bases to trimming and J lost 6 bases, with 9 bases between them. The germline V gene has CDR1 SGHNT and CDR2 YYREEE (reference sequence). The CDR3 runs to 12 residues.

The genes are TRBV11-2 and TRBJ2-5; D call uncertain. CDR3 length: 13 residues. Germline lookup yields CDR1 SGHAT and CDR2 FQNNGV. Trimming left V 2 bases short and J 5 bases short, with 9 bases between. CDR3: CASSLSLGETQYF. CDR3 in DNA: TGTGCCAGCAGCTTATCATTAGGGGAGACCCAGTACTTC.

This clone was seen repeatedly, ten times or more. The chain couples TRBV5-4 to TRBJ2-1; tentatively, D is TRBD2 (6 bases). V dropped 3 bases and J dropped 7 bases, with 8 bases sitting between them. The germline V gene has CDR1 SGHNT and CDR2 YYREEE (reference sequence). The CDR3 loop spans 12 amino acids. The DNA of the CDR3 is TGTGCCAGCAGCTCGGAGGGAAATGAGCAGTTCTTC. Amino acids: CASSSEGNEQFF.

This clone was found many times. The rearrangement joins TRBV29-1 to TRBJ2-5; D is uncertain. The V gene's germline CDR1 is SQVTM and CDR2 ANQGSEA. Trimming removed 4 bases from V and 3 bases from J, with 3 bases in between. This CDR3 spans 10 amino acids. CDR3 in amino acids: CSVGEETQYF. Here the CDR3 DNA reads TGCAGCGTTGGGGAAGAGACCCAGTACTTC.

This clone was observed a few times. This chain connects TRBV18 to TRBJ1-1; 8 nucleotides match TRBD1. V trimming: 1 base; J trimming: 5 bases; junction bases outside the gene matches: 9. This CDR3 spans 16 amino acids. The V gene's germline CDR1 is KGHSH and CDR2 LQKENI. CDR3 loop: CASSPLGVTGGTEAFF. CDR3 bases: TGTGCCAGCTCACCACTAGGTGTTACAGGGGGGACTGAAGCTTTCTTT.

V gene TRBV9 combines with J gene TRBJ1-1; D unclear. The CDR3 consists of 13 residues. Trimming removed 2 bases from V and 3 bases from J, with 8 bases in between. The V gene's germline CDR1 is SGDLS and CDR2 YYNGEE. The CDR3 spells CASSVSRDTEAFF. As DNA, the CDR3 is TGTGCCAGCAGCGTGAGCAGAGACACTGAAGCTTTCTTT.

This clone was recorded a few times. The J gene is TRBJ2-3, the V gene TRBV13, with 7 positions matching TRBD2. Germline V gene sequence: CDR1 PRHDT, CDR2 FYEKMQ (reference sequence). This CDR3 region has 17 residues. V lost 6 bases to trimming and J lost 1 base; unmatched junction nucleotides: 13. CDR3 nucleotides: TGTGCCAGCAGTCCGGTTGAGTGGGAGGGCCGCACAGATACGCAGTATTTT. Protein: CASSPVEWEGRTDTQYF.

The sample holds a few counts of this clone. V gene TRBV7-9 combines with J gene TRBJ1-1, with D possibly matching TRBD1 (6 bases). This CDR3 comprises 13 residues. V was shortened by 1 base and J by 4 bases, with 7 bases between the two germline ends. CDR1 SEHNR and CDR2 FQNEAQ come from the germline V gene (reference sequence). The DNA for the CDR3 is TGTGCCAGCAGCTTAGAGGGGGGCACTGAAGCTTTCTTT. Translating gives CASSLEGGTEAFF.

At least ten counts were recorded for this clone. The J gene is TRBJ2-1, the V gene TRBV13; D call uncertain. Between the trimmed V and J ends, which lost 3 bases and 8 bases, there was a span of 5 bases. Germline V gene lookup returns CDR1 PRHDT and CDR2 FYEKMQ (reference sequence). CDR3 length: 11 amino acids. The CDR3 nucleotides are TGTGCCAGCAGCTTTGCGCATGAGCAGTTCTTC. This encodes CASSFAHEQFF.

The chain has TRBV6-4 and TRBJ2-3, with 8 nucleotides matching TRBD1. The CDR3 consists of 14 residues. Germline values: CDR1 MRHNA, CDR2 SNTAGT. V lost 3 bases and J lost 6; bases outside the gene matches: 5. As DNA, the CDR3 is TGTGCCAGCAGTGATCCAGGGGGCAAGGATACGCAGTATTTT. It codes for CASSDPGGKDTQYF.

This clone was counted between two and nine times. This CDR3 reads CSVAQGAGNQPQHF. The CDR3 DNA reads as TGCAGCGTTGCTCAGGGGGCGGGGAATCAGCCCCAGCATTTT. The chain uses TRBV29-1 and TRBJ1-5; 8 bases align to TRBD1. CDR1 is SQVTM, CDR2 ANQGSEA, per germline. The ends lost 4 bases at V and 4 bases at J; junction bases unmatched: 6. The CDR3 has 14 amino acids.

The chain carries TRBV11-3 and TRBJ2-7; a weak D match, TRBD2 (6 bases). The CDR3 sequence is 14 residues long. V lost 5 bases and J 3 bases, leaving 14 bases between the germline ends. Germline CDR1 SGHNT, CDR2 YENEEA. The CDR3: CASSAGTDIYEQYF. CDR3 DNA sequence: TGTGCCAGCAGCGCGGGGACGGATATCTACGAGCAGTACTTC.

This chain joins TRBV28 and TRBJ2-3; no reliable D call. V was cut by 3 bases and J by 1 base, with 17 bases left in between. The CDR3 consists of 17 residues. Germline assignment: CDR1 MDHEN and CDR2 SYDVKM. The CDR3 DNA follows: TGTGCCAGCAGTTTTGTTCTCCGGCTCTCTGGCACAGATACGCAGTATTTT. Protein product: CASSFVLRLSGTDTQYF.

This clone turned up a few times. The rearrangement links TRBV4-3 to TRBJ2-6; 9 bases map to TRBD2. CDR1 is LGHNA and CDR2 is YSLEER in the germline V gene. The CDR3 has 19 residues. Trimming took 0 bases from V and 0 from J; bases not matched to a gene: 6. The CDR3 bases are TGCGCCAGCAGCCAAGATTCTAGCGGGACCTCCTCTGGGGCCAACGTCCTGACTTTC. Translation: CASSQDSSGTSSGANVLTF.

The CDR3 is CASSSDRNTEAFF. The CDR3 DNA reads as TGTGCCAGCTCGTCCGACAGGAACACTGAAGCTTTCTTT. The V and J genes are TRBV18 and TRBJ1-1; D might be TRBD1 (5 bases). With 6 bases removed from V and 1 base from J, the gap between germline ends came to 9 bases. This CDR3 has 13 residues. Germline CDR1 is KGHSH and CDR2 is LQKENI.

In this sample, this clone turned up a few times. This rearrangement joins TRBV9 to TRBJ2-1; TRBD2 matches 7 bases. With V trimmed by 3 bases and J by 9 bases, 15 bases remained unmatched. From germline, CDR1 is SGDLS and CDR2 YYNGEE. The CDR3 runs to 16 residues. As DNA, the CDR3 is TGTGCCAGCAGCGATGGGGGAGGGGTAGGATCGGGTGAGCAGTTCTTC. This codes for CASSDGGGVGSGEQFF.